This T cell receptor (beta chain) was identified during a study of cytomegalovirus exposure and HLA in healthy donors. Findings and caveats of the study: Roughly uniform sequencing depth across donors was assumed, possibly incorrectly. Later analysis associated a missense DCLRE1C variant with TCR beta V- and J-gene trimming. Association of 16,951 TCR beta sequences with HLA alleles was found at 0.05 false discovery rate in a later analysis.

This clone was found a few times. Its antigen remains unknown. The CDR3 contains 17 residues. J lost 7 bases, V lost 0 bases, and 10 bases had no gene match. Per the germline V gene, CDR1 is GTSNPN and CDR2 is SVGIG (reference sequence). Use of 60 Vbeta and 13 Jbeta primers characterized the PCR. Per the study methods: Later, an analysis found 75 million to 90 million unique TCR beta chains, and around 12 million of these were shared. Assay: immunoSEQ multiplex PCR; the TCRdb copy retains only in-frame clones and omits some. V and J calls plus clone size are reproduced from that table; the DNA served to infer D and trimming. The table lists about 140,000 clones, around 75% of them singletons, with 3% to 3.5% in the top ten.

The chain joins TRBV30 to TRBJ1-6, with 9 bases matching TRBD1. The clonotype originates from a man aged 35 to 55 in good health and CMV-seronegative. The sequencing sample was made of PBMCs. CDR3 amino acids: CAWSVRLTGGGNSPLHF. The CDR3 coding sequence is TGTGCCTGGAGTGTCCGACTGACAGGGGGGGGGAATTCACCCCTCCACTTT.